The TCR beta chain described here comes from a study of cytomegalovirus exposure and HLA in healthy donors (dated by TCRdb to about 2017). Context from the whole study: According to an earlier analysis of several hundred of the donors, roughly 180 million T cells yielded roughly 110 million unique TCR beta sequences and approximately 280 Gb of sequence data. About 280 gigabases of sequencing data and approximately 85 million unique TCR sequences were included in an early release covering under 650 HLA-typed donors. The genetic ancestry cluster associated with self-reported Caucasian donors included over 65% of the 300 to 450 genotyped donors. The study was designed to test whether signatures of past pathogen exposure could be identified by cataloging public T cell receptors. Using immunosequencing, the study profiled T cell repertoires from fewer than 700 subjects and related those repertoires to cytomegalovirus serostatus. In addition to the first cohort of approximately 650 subjects, a separate validation cohort of 120 different subjects was used. The study combined high-throughput TCR immunosequencing, statistical association of individual TCRs with disease status, and machine learning to predict cytomegalovirus infection status. To study patterns of TCR occurrence, a later analysis re-analyzed previously published TCR beta repertoires from under 750 donors and added high-resolution HLA genotyping. The later analysis used no new phenotypic data to find candidate immune exposures, relying instead on TCR beta sequences and their occurrence across donors. An earlier analysis of 500 to 750 of the donors applied high-throughput TCR beta sequencing to assess whether each TCR beta V gene segment acted as functional or pseudogenic. Donor age, sex, ethnicity and CMV serostatus were compiled together with the repertoire data. In a later genetic analysis, genome-wide SNP genotypes for about 55% of the roughly 670 donors were used, and that subset was treated as a discovery cohort. Every repertoire in the discovery cohort had been generated on one and the same sequencing platform. Class I and class II HLA loci were covered by the typing at four-digit resolution. Typing coverage varied by locus: about 620-630 donors for A, B, C, DRB1 and DQB1; approximately 560 for DQA1; about 570 for DPA1; some 470 for DPB1. Because of strong linkage in the cohort, four or five DR-DQ haplotypes were treated as single units for association and clustering. Across under 500 genotyped donors of the cohort, an average of roughly 200,000 unique TCR beta nucleotide sequences per donor were sequenced, and roughly 20% of those sequences were non-productive. Beyond this particular receptor, the publication reports: A further reported finding was that TCR beta sequences accurately predicted the HLA-A and HLA-B alleles for most subjects in the first cohort. In both the original and validation cohorts, the classifier was reported to diagnose cytomegalovirus status with high specificity and sensitivity. The authors suggested that the approach could potentially be generalized to other disease states and immunological phenotypes. Across donors, most TCR sequences were observed very rarely, whereas some public TCRs were present in many individuals. A later analysis associated around 16,000 TCR beta sequences with specific HLA alleles at a false discovery rate of 0.05. An earlier analysis of 587 of the donors showed that most TCR beta V segments appeared in productive rearrangements either about 87% or about 30% of the time, which broadly matched IMGT annotations. Because counts were too low, roughly 18 rarely observed V segments, including chromosome 9 orphons, were left out of the earlier analysis of over 550 of the donors. In vitro tests confirmed that a few of the cytomegalovirus-associated TCR beta chains recognize cytomegalovirus antigens. Correlated functional status among segregating V segments might reflect linkage disequilibrium, but an unknown experimental factor could not be ruled out. A later genetic analysis associated a missense DCLRE1C variant with V-gene and J-gene trimming of TCR beta chains, and an independent cohort replicated the association. A later genetic analysis reported fewer N-insertions in productive TCRs among donors in an Asian-associated ancestry cluster than the approximately 700-donor mean. Because some donors lacked HLA typing at each locus, the association tests relied only on the typed subset. The presence/absence analyses assumed that sequencing depth was roughly uniform across donors, and that assumption may not be true. CMV serostatus was the only immune exposure information available for the cohort. In a later analysis, TCR association rates were found to vary across HLA loci, with the most associated TCRs seen for DRB1 alleles and the fewest for HLA-C alleles. In a later analysis, most CMV-associated TCR beta chains were found to appear HLA-restricted, with HLA associations seemingly driven largely by CMV exposure. A later analysis reported that several top co-occurrence clusters appeared linked to parvovirus B19, influenza, CMV and Epstein-Barr virus. Some IMGT-functional V segments, including TRBV6-2 and TRBV6-3, could not be distinguished by the 87-base-pair reads and were therefore excluded. A cluster of highly shared sequence variants was judged likely to represent a technical artifact of the sequencing pipeline. The cohort was sequenced for TCR beta chains only, and without alpha or paired-chain data the features that could be detected were limited. Compared with equally common non-associated chains, HLA-associated TCR beta chains in a later analysis were more clonally expanded and had lower generation probabilities. When HLA alleles, especially DR and DQ, strongly co-occurred, attributing TCR associations to individual alleles was difficult. A total of around 150 TCR beta chains were listed by the study as associated with cytomegalovirus.

The library was produced with the immunoSEQ multiplex PCR assay. The multiplex PCR relied on a mix of 60 forward primers for TCR Vbeta segments and 13 reverse primers for TCR Jbeta segments. The CDR3 region of rearranged TCR beta genes was amplified from genomic DNA by a multiplex PCR assay. Amplified TCR beta libraries were sequenced as 87-base-pair reads on the Illumina HiSeq System. The study's processing was this. A later analysis tallied roughly 76 million unique TCR beta chains across the 666 repertoires, and around 9.9 million of those chains were shared by two or more donors. To remove PCR and sequencing errors, raw reads were error-corrected and collapsed into unique sequences using a nearest-neighbor algorithm that merged closely related sequences. V, D and J gene segments were assigned by aligning CDR3 sequences to IMGT reference sequences. For a sequence to be retained, a match of at least six nucleotides was required to both a V gene segment and a J gene segment. Rearrangements were classified as productive when the CDR3 lacked stop codons and remained in frame with V and J, and all other rearrangements were classified as non-productive. CDR3 was defined according to IMGT convention as the region running from the second conserved V-encoded cysteine to the conserved J-encoded phenylalanine. The earlier analysis of about 500 of the donors excluded sequences that lacked an unambiguous match to a single V gene segment. In an earlier analysis of some 590 of the donors, a V segment was called functional when productive rearrangements were above 56.7%, and segregating when the standard deviation between donors exceeded 5%. A statistical classification framework was developed to diagnose cytomegalovirus status using the catalog of TCR beta chain sequences. In a later analysis, TCR nucleotide sequences were compared against IMGT/GENE-DB human TR gene sequences so that V and J genes could be assigned. The TCRdist pipeline was used in a later analysis to assign CDR3 sequences and most-parsimonious VDJ recombination scenarios. In a later analysis, every TCR beta chain was defined by the combination of its CDR3 amino acid sequence and its V-gene family, and reads without a unique V-gene family were dropped. To address suspected cross-contamination and a sequencing artifact, a later analysis removed roughly 640 highly shared, low-generation-probability nucleotide sequences. For each public chain, a later analysis derived a clonal expansion index from normalized ranks of inferred template counts within each repertoire. A later analysis computed generation probabilities with a VDJ recombination model fitted to out-of-frame rearrangements, and checked the results against IGoR. Hypergeometric tests were used in a later analysis to score TCR-TCR, TCR-HLA and TCR-CMV co-occurrence, with a repertoire-size bias correction applied to the TCR pairs. In a later analysis, false discovery rates were estimated by permuting HLA or CMV assignments 20 times. A later analysis grouped co-occurring TCRs with DBSCAN, adding TCRdist sequence similarity when clustering within HLA-allele-positive subsets. Co-occurrence clustering excluded repertoires with fewer than 30,000 or more than 120,000 public chains, plus five with anomalous nucleotide sharing. Here the immuneACCESS table is served through TCRdb, limited to in-frame sequences with V and J called. Missing clones are a known gap in these copies; in checked studies unresolved V genes cover under half, and the rest lacks a known reason. The D gene and trimming were derived from the DNA, and the V and J assignments and clone size from that table. This sample lists 150,000 to 200,000 clones; around three quarters were detected once. Of the sample, approximately 1.5% falls within the top ten clones.

In total, 630 or so healthy bone marrow donors made up the cohort. All cohort members were sampled while nominally healthy, although unrecorded immune exposures were likely present. The donor tested CMV seronegative, placing the donor among the 350 to 400 seronegative members of the cohort. Each donor provided a peripheral blood sample, and peripheral blood mononuclear cells were used for TCR beta sequencing. Genomic DNA was extracted from the blood cell samples with the Qiagen DNeasy Blood Extraction Kit. The CDR3 contains 12 residues, cysteine and phenylalanine counted. Here the CDR3 DNA is all that survives: 36 bases in frame from base 1. Remarks on this clone: Its target antigen remains unknown. The record has no base qualities; no much larger clone is one base away.

Input material: PBMCs. The sequence came from a man aged 40-49 years in good health and CMV-seronegative. The chain is assembled from TRBV21-1 and TRBJ1-1. TRBV21-1 is a listed pseudogene. DNA sequence: TGTGCCAGGCATAGTGGGAGAACTGAAGCTTTCTTT. This sequence encodes CARHSGRTEAFF.